Each of the 28 T cell receptor beta chains below was sequenced from the same sample in a study of blood T cell repertoires in COVID-19. Measured with immunoSEQ multiplex PCR; TCRdb has only the in-frame clones, and not every one. The sample carries a few hundred thousand clones, about 90% recorded once. Source material: PBMCs or T cells enriched from blood (not recorded which). The receptors here all came from a woman aged 18-29 years with acute COVID-19.

This sequence joins TRBV9 and TRBJ1-4; D uncertain. The length of the CDR3 is 18 residues. Germline loops: CDR1 SGDLS, CDR2 YYNGEE. The germline V and J ends were trimmed by 0 bases and 0 bases, with 15 bases remaining between them. Written as DNA, the CDR3 is TGTGCCAGCAGCGTAGATGGACTTAGTAACCCAACTAATGAAAAACTGTTTTTT. Residues: CASSVDGLSNPTNEKLFF. The complete variable domain, with remaining parts taken from reference TRBV9 and TRBJ1-4, reads DSGVTQTPKHLITATGQRVTLRCSPRSGDLSVYWYQQSLDQGLQFLIQYYNGEERAKGNILERFSAQQFPDLHSELNLSSLELGDSALYFCASSVDGLSNPTNEKLFFGSGTQLSVL.

This clone has only one observation. This chain joins TRBV15 and TRBJ2-3, with D unresolved. The CDR3 contains 12 residues. Germline lookup yields CDR1 LNHNV and CDR2 YYDKDF (reference sequence). The V and J ends lost 3 bases and 5 bases respectively, with 6 bases between them. The CDR3 sequence is CATSSRVDTQYF. DNA for the CDR3: TGTGCCACCAGCAGCCGAGTAGATACGCAGTATTTT.

The chain uses TRBV15 and TRBJ2-1; TRBD1 might be the D (5 bases). CDR1 and CDR2 from the germline V gene are LNHNV and YYDKDF (reference sequence). The CDR3 extends over 15 amino acids. V shed 3 bases and J shed 6 bases, with 15 bases lying between them. CDR3 nucleotide sequence: TGTGCCACCAGCAGGGTCCAGACAGTCCTCAATGAGCAGTTCTTC. Translating it yields CATSRVQTVLNEQFF.

The rearrangement links TRBV5-1 to TRBJ1-6, with no clear D. Germline V lookup: CDR1 SGHRS, CDR2 YFSETQ. This CDR3 region has 16 residues. The ends were cut back, 0 bases at V and 7 bases at J, with 14 bases in the middle. CDR3 amino acids: CASSLAAMSENSPLHF. The CDR3 DNA sequence: TGCGCCAGCAGCTTGGCAGCGATGAGTGAAAATTCACCCCTCCACTTT.

In this sample, this clone turned up a few times. V gene TRBV6-1 combines with J gene TRBJ2-4; a possible D gene is TRBD2 (5 bases). V was clipped by 3 bases and J by 9 bases, with 9 bases between them. Per the germline V gene, CDR1 is MNHNS and CDR2 is SASEGT. The CDR3 runs to 12 residues. Here the CDR3 reads CASSEDSGIQYF. The CDR3 region has the DNA TGTGCCAGCAGTGAGGACTCAGGCATTCAGTACTTC.

V usage is TRBV28 and J usage is TRBJ1-1; possibly TRBD1 for D (6 bases). CDR1 is MDHEN, CDR2 SYDVKM, per germline. CDR3 length: 13 residues. Trimming shortened V by 6 bases and J by 5 bases, and 13 bases separated the two germline ends. CDR3 loop: CASRSGQGTEAFF. CDR3 nucleotides: TGTGCCAGCAGGTCGGGGCAGGGGACTGAAGCTTTCTTT.

The chain has TRBV7-3 and TRBJ2-7; TRBD1 aligns across 10 bases. J gave up 5 bases and V 5 bases, and 3 bases lay outside the gene matches. In germline, CDR1 is SGHTA, CDR2 FQGTGA. This CDR3 region has 13 residues. CDR3: CASSEGQGNEQYF. CDR3 nucleotides: TGTGCCAGCAGCGAGGGACAGGGGAACGAGCAGTACTTC.

This chain joins TRBV7-2 and TRBJ2-1; TRBD1 matches at 10 bases. The CDR3 covers 15 residues. V shed 5 bases, J shed 7 bases, and the junction held 8 bases outside the gene matches. Per the germline V gene, CDR1 is SGHTA and CDR2 is FQGNSA. The DNA for the CDR3 is TGTGCCAGCAGCCCTCGACAGGGGGCGCGAAATGAGCAGTTCTTC. It specifies CASSPRQGARNEQFF.

The V gene is TRBV28, the J gene TRBJ2-7, with D uncertain. Germline CDR1 and CDR2: MDHEN and SYDVKM. The CDR3 totals 15 residues. V was clipped by 5 bases and J by 4 bases, with 18 bases between them. The CDR3 loop reads CASSPPSKTLYEQYF. The CDR3 DNA reads TGTGCCAGCAGTCCCCCATCAAAGACACTGTACGAGCAGTACTTC.

The gene calls are TRBV5-1 and TRBJ1-5, with a tentative D call TRBD1 (5 bases). Germline V gene lookup returns CDR1 SGHRS and CDR2 YFSETQ. The CDR3 length is 14 residues. With 0 bases removed from V and 2 bases from J, the gap between germline ends came to 6 bases. Written as DNA, the CDR3 is TGCGCCAGCAGCTTGGAAGGGGGCAATCAGCCCCAGCATTTT. Protein sequence: CASSLEGGNQPQHF.

The chain joins TRBV28 to TRBJ1-1; no firm D call. This CDR3 is built from 15 residues. V lost 3 bases to trimming and J lost 4 bases, with 15 bases between them. From germline, CDR1 is MDHEN and CDR2 SYDVKM. CDR3 sequence reads: CASSFFGTSGTEAFF. Written as DNA, the CDR3 is TGTGCCAGCAGTTTTTTTGGTACATCGGGCACTGAAGCTTTCTTT.

The chain links TRBV30 to TRBJ2-2; D is possibly TRBD2 (7 bases). The germline CDR1 and CDR2 sequences are GTSNPN and SVGIG (reference sequence). This CDR3 contains 14 residues. V shed 7 bases and J shed 2 bases, with 14 bases lying between them. The CDR3, as DNA: TGTGCCTTCCTTGGCGGGGGCAACACCGGGGAGCTGTTTTTT. Protein: CAFLGGGNTGELFF.

The J gene is TRBJ1-2, the V gene TRBV28; D is perhaps TRBD1 (6 bases). CDR1 and CDR2 (germline): MDHEN, SYDVKM. Trimming stripped 4 bases from V and 7 bases from J, with 19 bases between. CDR3 length: 15 amino acids. The CDR3 coding sequence is TGTGCCAGCAGTTCCTACTCGACAGGTTTATCTGGCTACACCTTC. Its translation is CASSSYSTGLSGYTF.

A note on this clone: At one boundary the junction diverges from the germline segment, which might be a read error. The rearrangement joins TRBV30 to TRBJ1-3, with unresolved D. This CDR3 is 15 amino acids long. Germline values: CDR1 GTSNPN, CDR2 SVGIG (reference sequence). The CDR3 coding sequence is TGTGCCGGGAGACTAGGGCCAAGCTCTGGAAACACCATATATTTT. This sequence encodes CAGRLGPSSGNTIYF.

As for this clone: The same CDR3 arises from other DNA sequences in this sample as well. This chain joins TRBV11-3 and TRBJ2-5, with 10 bases aligning to TRBD2. The germline gives CDR1 SGHNT, CDR2 YENEEA. Trimming took 5 bases from V and 4 from J; bases not matched to a gene: 4. This CDR3 is 14 amino acids long. CDR3 loop: CASSLVAGGETQYF. The CDR3 DNA follows: TGTGCCAGCAGCCTCGTAGCGGGAGGAGAGACCCAGTACTTC. Full variable domain (outside the CDR3, taken from reference TRBV11-3 and TRBJ2-5): EAGVVQSPRYKIIEKKQPVAFWCNPISGHNTLYWYLQNLGQGPELLIRYENEEAVDDSQLPKDRFSAERLKGVDSTLKIQPAELGDSAVYLCASSLVAGGETQYFGPGTRLLVL.

The chain combines TRBV6-5 with TRBJ1-1; 8 positions match TRBD1. V was clipped by 4 bases and J by 0 bases; unmatched bases: 4. The germline V gene has CDR1 MNHEY and CDR2 SVGAGI. The CDR3 loop spans 15 amino acids. The CDR3 loop reads CASSWETGVNTEAFF. The CDR3 DNA is TGTGCCAGCAGTTGGGAGACAGGGGTGAACACTGAAGCTTTCTTT.

This chain connects TRBV28 to TRBJ1-1; 7 bases agree with TRBD1. The CDR3 covers 15 residues. Germline lookup yields CDR1 MDHEN and CDR2 SYDVKM. The V gene end was trimmed by 7 bases and the J gene end by 0 bases; junction bases not matched to a gene: 8. CDR3 sequence: CASIRGDRVNTEAFF. CDR3 DNA sequence: TGTGCCAGCATCCGTGGGGACAGAGTGAACACTGAAGCTTTCTTT.

The chain carries TRBV19 and TRBJ2-1; 8 bases fit TRBD2. J lost 0 bases, V lost 9 bases, and 4 bases had no gene match. This CDR3 is built from 14 residues. Germline V gene data show CDR1 as LNHDA and CDR2 as SQIVND (reference sequence). The CDR3: CASGGRSSYNEQFF. CDR3 DNA sequence: TGTGCCAGCGGCGGGAGGAGCTCCTACAATGAGCAGTTCTTC. Supplemented by reference TRBV19 and TRBJ2-1, the full variable domain reads DGGITQSPKYLFRKEGQNVTLSCEQNLNHDAMYWYRQDPGQGLRLIYYSQIVNDFQKGDIAEGYSVSREKKESFPLTVTSAQKNPTAFYLCASGGRSSYNEQFFGPGTRLTVL.

The chain recombines TRBV28 with TRBJ1-2, with 9 bases aligning to TRBD1. CDR3 length equals 13 residues. The germline V gene has CDR1 MDHEN and CDR2 SYDVKM. V shed 9 bases and J 6 bases; nucleotides not matched to a gene: 8. The CDR3 bases are TGTGCCAGTAGGGACAGGGTATTAGATGGCTACACCTTC. Amino acid sequence: CASRDRVLDGYTF.

The chain carries TRBV3-1 (or the pseudogene TRBV3-2) and TRBJ1-5; no clear D. Deletions cut 4 bases from V and 0 bases from J, with 7 bases between. CDR1 LGHDT and CDR2 YNNKEL come from the germline V gene (reference sequence). The CDR3 sequence is 14 residues long. The DNA for the CDR3 is TGTGCCAGCAGCCTATTTAATAGCAATCAGCCCCAGCATTTT. It encodes CASSLFNSNQPQHF.

The chain joins TRBV28 to TRBJ2-3; D may be TRBD2 (5 bases). From germline, CDR1 is MDHEN and CDR2 SYDVKM. The length of the CDR3 is 14 residues. V lost 3 bases to trimming and J lost 5 bases, with 12 bases between them. CDR3 nucleotides: TGTGCCAGCAGTTTGGCCCACGAGGGAGATACGCAGTATTTT. It yields the protein CASSLAHEGDTQYF.

The chain recombines TRBV2 with TRBJ2-3; TRBD2 matches 7 bases. Germline-derived CDR1 and CDR2 are SNHLY and FYNNEI. This CDR3 region has 16 residues. J was trimmed by 0 bases and V by 4 bases; bases with no gene match: 7. The CDR3: CASSGGLAASTDTQYF. DNA of the CDR3: TGTGCCAGCAGTGGGGGTCTAGCGGCGAGCACAGATACGCAGTATTTT.

This chain connects TRBV9 to TRBJ1-1; 7 bases fit TRBD1. Germline trimming cut 4 bases from V and 3 bases from J; bases unmatched to any gene: 21. Germline-derived CDR1 and CDR2 are SGDLS and YYNGEE. This CDR3 has 19 residues. Here the CDR3 DNA reads TGTGCCAGCAGCCCCCGAGGTAGGGGGCGTCAGTTGGGGGACACTGAAGCTTTCTTT. It specifies CASSPRGRGRQLGDTEAFF.

This chain connects TRBV4-1 to TRBJ1-2; 8 positions agree with TRBD1. The germline V gene encodes CDR1 MGHRA and CDR2 YSYEKL. The CDR3 has 17 residues. J gave up 5 bases and V 0 bases, and 11 bases lay outside the gene matches. The DNA for the CDR3 is TGCGCCAGCAGCCAAGATCCCGGACAGGGTGGGGGGTATGGCTACACCTTC. It is translated as CASSQDPGQGGGYGYTF.

This clone was seen only a few times. The V and J genes are TRBV19 and TRBJ2-2, with a tentative D call TRBD1 (7 bases). Germline CDR1 and CDR2: LNHDA and SQIVND (reference sequence). Trimming stripped 7 bases from V and 6 bases from J, with 24 bases between. The CDR3 is made up of 17 amino acids. CDR3 residues: CASNPGRGTAKAGELFF. The CDR3 DNA follows: TGTGCCAGTAATCCAGGTCGGGGGACAGCTAAGGCCGGGGAGCTGTTTTTT. Together with reference TRBV19 and TRBJ2-2, the CDR3 gives the full variable domain: DGGITQSPKYLFRKEGQNVTLSCEQNLNHDAMYWYRQDPGQGLRLIYYSQIVNDFQKGDIAEGYSVSREKKESFPLTVTSAQKNPTAFYLCASNPGRGTAKAGELFFGEGSRLTVL.

V and J are TRBV5-4 and TRBJ2-5, with 7 bases that match TRBD2. V dropped 4 bases and J dropped 4; count of bases not matched to a gene: 10. CDR1 is SGHNT and CDR2 is YYREEE in the germline V gene (reference sequence). This CDR3 is 15 amino acids long. CDR3 sequence (DNA): TGTGCCAGCAGCCCCCCGGGGGAGGGCCGAGAGACCCAGTACTTC. Translation: CASSPPGEGRETQYF.

The chain links TRBV7-3 to TRBJ2-7; a possible D gene is TRBD2 (6 bases). The length of the CDR3 is 12 residues. Germline loops: CDR1 SGHTA, CDR2 FQGTGA. Deletions cut 3 bases from V and 6 bases from J, with 9 bases between. The DNA of the CDR3 is TGTGCCAGCAGCTTGACTAGTCGCGAGCAGTACTTC. This codes for CASSLTSREQYF. The variable domain in full, with the rest retrieved from reference TRBV7-3 and TRBJ2-7, is GAGVSQTPSNKVTEKGKYVELRCDPISGHTALYWYRQSLGQGPEFLIYFQGTGAADDSGLPNDRFFAVRPEGSVSTLKIQRTERGDSAVYLCASSLTSREQYFGPGTRLTVT.

This clone was detected a few times. V usage is TRBV5-1 and J usage is TRBJ1-1; 7 nucleotides line up with TRBD1. Germline V gene lookup returns CDR1 SGHRS and CDR2 YFSETQ. V shed 0 bases and J 1 base; nucleotides not matched to a gene: 9. This CDR3 is 17 amino acids long. CDR3 DNA sequence: TGCGCCAGCAGCTTGGCCATAAATCAGGGGGGGAACACTGAAGCTTTCTTT. Translating gives CASSLAINQGGNTEAFF.